Following are 32 T cell receptor beta chains from one sample sequenced in a study of early T cells in non-severe SARS-CoV-2 infection. TCRdb passed the 5' RACE reads through MiXCR, listing each CDR3 protein once. The sample has tens of thousands of distinct CDR3 sequences; 5% to 6.5% are singletons. The sequenced sample consisted of whole blood. The receptor source for this set is an adult who was a healthcare worker with PCR-confirmed SARS-CoV-2 infection or an uninfected control (not recorded which).

This clonotype was counted ten times or more. V and J are TRBV7-2 and TRBJ2-2; 9 bases match TRBD2. Germline V gives CDR1 SGHTA, CDR2 FQGNSA. The V segment lost 1 base and the J segment 7 bases; nucleotides outside the gene matches: 7. The CDR3 totals 16 residues. The chain's CDR3 is CASSLVAGAMDGELFF. In DNA, the CDR3 is TGTGCCAGCAGCTTAGTAGCGGGAGCGATGGACGGGGAGCTGTTTTTT. Supplemented by reference TRBV7-2 and TRBJ2-2, the full variable domain reads GAGVSQSPSNKVTEKGKDVELRCDPISGHTALYWYRQSLGQGLEFLIYFQGNSAPDKSGLPSDRFSAERTGGSVSTLTIQRTQQEDSAVYLCASSLVAGAMDGELFFGEGSRLTVL.

This clonotype was seen many times. This chain joins TRBV29-1 and TRBJ2-7; 7 positions match TRBD2. Germline V gene sequence: CDR1 SQVTM, CDR2 ANQGSEA. The J segment lost 4 bases and the V segment lost 3 bases, leaving 9 bases of the junction unmatched. The length of the CDR3 is 14 residues. The CDR3 DNA is TGCAGCGTTGAGGGAGGGATGGAGGGATACGAGCAGTACTTC. Its protein product is CSVEGGMEGYEQYF.

The chain joins TRBV18 to TRBJ2-1; D may be TRBD2 (5 bases). The CDR3 sequence is 15 residues long. The V gene lost 4 bases and the J gene lost 8 bases, with 18 bases spanning the gap. Germline V gene lookup returns CDR1 KGHSH and CDR2 LQKENI. The DNA for the CDR3 is TGTGCCAGCTCACTTCGGGCGTCTCCGGAGGATGAGCAGTTCTTC. This translates into CASSLRASPEDEQFF.

This clonotype was seen repeatedly, ten times or more. V usage is TRBV10-3 and J usage is TRBJ2-2, with 7 bases that match TRBD1. The CDR3 is 16 residues long. J lost 2 bases, V lost 3 bases, and 6 bases had no gene match. Germline CDR1 and CDR2: ENHRY and SYGVKD. Written as DNA, the CDR3 is TGTGCCATCAGTGACCTGACAGGGTCTAACACCGGGGAGCTGTTTTTT. Translated: CAISDLTGSNTGELFF.

Many counts were recorded for this clonotype. The rearrangement links TRBV12-3 or TRBV12-4 to TRBJ1-5, with D maybe TRBD1 (5 bases). CDR3 length: 14 residues. V lost 6 bases and J 6 bases, leaving 15 bases between the germline ends. In nucleotides, the CDR3 is TGTGCCAGCAGCCCAGGGTCCCTGGGTCAGCCCCAGCATTTT. Translating it yields CASSPGSLGQPQHF.

This clonotype came up many times. This rearrangement joins TRBV7-8 to TRBJ2-5, with 11 bases matching TRBD2. Unmatched junction bases numbered 10, after V lost 5 bases and J lost 2 bases. Germline loops: CDR1 SGHVS, CDR2 FQNEAQ. The CDR3 loop spans 17 amino acids. The CDR3 DNA reads as TGTGCCAGCAGCCCACCCTCTAGCGGGGGGTGGCAAGAGACCCAGTACTTC. This gives the protein CASSPPSSGGWQETQYF.

At least ten counts were recorded for this clonotype. The rearrangement links TRBV27 to TRBJ1-2, with D uncertain. V lost 5 bases and J 5 bases, leaving 12 bases between the germline ends. The CDR3 has 13 amino acids. Germline V lookup: CDR1 MNHEY, CDR2 SMNVEV (reference sequence). The CDR3 reads CASSPRTGYGYTF. In DNA, the CDR3 is TGTGCCAGCAGTCCAAGGACGGGATATGGCTACACCTTC.

This clonotype occurred many times. This chain connects TRBV7-9 to TRBJ1-6; a weak D match, TRBD1 (5 bases). Germline values: CDR1 SEHNR, CDR2 FQNEAQ (reference sequence). The V gene lost 7 bases and the J gene lost 9 bases, with 22 bases spanning the gap. This CDR3 comprises 16 residues. CDR3 in DNA: TGTGCCAGCACCCAATGGCTTGGGGACGGAGGTTCACCCCTCCACTTT. It encodes CASTQWLGDGGSPLHF.

On this clonotype: At one end the junction does not follow the germline gene, possibly because of a read error. The chain recombines TRBV6-6 with TRBJ1-1, with D hard to call. The CDR3 totals 11 residues. Germline-derived CDR1 and CDR2 are MNHNY and SVGAGI (reference sequence). CDR3 amino acids: CASSYEDVVSF. The CDR3 DNA is TGTGCCAGCAGTTACGAAGACGTCGTCAGCTTT.

This clonotype was picked up a small number of times. The chain uses TRBV6-1 and TRBJ2-2; D is uncertain. The V end lost 2 bases, the J end lost 0 bases, and 7 bases lay between the germline ends. This CDR3 spans 15 amino acids. Germline lookup yields CDR1 MNHNS and CDR2 SASEGT. This chain's CDR3 is CASSEPHANTGELFF. In DNA form, the CDR3 reads TGTGCCAGCAGTGAACCCCATGCGAACACCGGGGAGCTGTTTTTT.

This clonotype was counted ten times or more. The genes are TRBV5-1 and TRBJ1-1, with 7 bases fitting TRBD1. V shed 4 bases and J 5 bases; nucleotides not matched to a gene: 5. The CDR3 is 13 amino acids. CDR1 SGHRS and CDR2 YFSETQ come from the germline V gene. CDR3 protein: CASSSTGETEAFF. The DNA for the CDR3 is TGCGCCAGCAGCAGCACAGGGGAGACTGAAGCTTTCTTT.

V and J are TRBV7-9 and TRBJ2-7, with D maybe TRBD1 (7 bases). V gave up 5 bases and J gave up 0 bases, with 14 bases separating them. Germline CDR1 SEHNR, CDR2 FQNEAQ (reference sequence). The CDR3 consists of 15 residues. DNA of the CDR3: TGTGCCAGCAGCCTCCGACAGGGAGGCTCCTACGAGCAGTACTTC. Protein: CASSLRQGGSYEQYF.

The chain carries TRBV28 and TRBJ2-2, with unresolved D. Germline CDR1 and CDR2: MDHEN and SYDVKM. V was cut by 2 bases and J by 2 bases, with 9 bases left in between. CDR3 size: 15 residues. The CDR3 DNA reads as TGTGCCAGCAGTTTACAGTCTTTTAACACCGGGGAGCTGTTTTTT. This encodes CASSLQSFNTGELFF.

This clonotype was counted many times. This sequence joins TRBV7-2 and TRBJ2-2; 7 bases match TRBD1. This CDR3 has 14 residues. V shed 2 bases and J 5 bases; nucleotides not matched to a gene: 2. Per germline, CDR1 SGHTA and CDR2 FQGNSA. CDR3 residues: CASSLSTGTGELFF. In nucleotides, the CDR3 is TGTGCCAGCAGCTTATCGACAGGGACCGGGGAGCTGTTTTTT.

This clonotype was counted between two and nine times. This chain joins TRBV27 and TRBJ2-2; 11 bases are shared with TRBD2. The germline gives CDR1 MNHEY, CDR2 SMNVEV (reference sequence). The trim removed 6 bases at V and 4 bases at J, leaving 4 bases unmatched. The CDR3 is 15 amino acids. CDR3 bases: TGTGCCAGCAGAGAAGGACTAGCGGGCACCGGGGAGCTGTTTTTT. Amino acids: CASREGLAGTGELFF.

In this sample, this clonotype turned up many times. V usage is TRBV28 and J usage is TRBJ2-2, with D perhaps matching TRBD1 (5 bases). CDR3 size: 15 residues. Germline-derived CDR1 and CDR2 are MDHEN and SYDVKM. The ends were cut back, 5 bases at V and 2 bases at J, with 12 bases in the middle. CDR3 nucleotide sequence: TGTGCCAGCAGTGGGGCCTTAAGAAACACCGGGGAGCTGTTTTTT. Its protein is CASSGALRNTGELFF.

This clonotype was observed many times. In DNA, the CDR3 is TGTGCCAGCAGTGTAGGGTTCTACGAGCAGTACTTC. The encoded protein is CASSVGFYEQYF. The chain uses TRBV6-2 or TRBV6-3 and TRBJ2-7; D call uncertain. The CDR3 runs to 12 residues. Trimming removed 5 bases from V and 3 bases from J, with 8 bases in between. CDR1 and CDR2 (germline): MNHEY, SVGEGT.

This sequence joins TRBV4-1 and TRBJ1-5; 7 positions agree with TRBD1. CDR1 MGHRA and CDR2 YSYEKL come from the germline V gene. J gave up 10 bases and V 4 bases, and 19 bases lay outside the gene matches. This CDR3 comprises 17 residues. The CDR3 region has the DNA TGCGCCAGCAGCCCCACCATTTCAGGGACAGATTTTCGACCCCAGCATTTT. This sequence encodes CASSPTISGTDFRPQHF.

This clonotype has more than one count but fewer than ten. A much larger clone sits a single nucleotide away, making a read error possible. The J gene is TRBJ2-3, the V gene TRBV7-9; 9 bases match TRBD1. The CDR3 is 18 amino acids. Germline lookup yields CDR1 SEHNR and CDR2 FQNEAQ (reference sequence). CDR3 DNA: TGTGCCAGCAGCTATCCCCGGGGACAGGGCAGGGGCACAGATACGGAGTATTTT. Translated: CASSYPRGQGRGTDTEYF.

This clonotype was seen at least ten times. Mismatch with germline at one junction end may stem from a read error. The V call is TRBV12-3 or TRBV12-4, the J call TRBJ1-1, with D unresolved. The CDR3 length is 13 residues. The CDR3 bases are TGTGCCAGCAGTCGAATCGGCCAGTCTGAGGCTTTCTTT. It is translated as CASSRIGQSEAFF.

This clonotype was observed at least ten times. J is TRBJ1-2 and V is TRBV4-2, with 10 bases fitting TRBD1. V lost 2 bases, J lost 6 bases, and 3 bases stayed unmatched. This CDR3 has 14 amino acids. CDR1 LGHNA and CDR2 YNFKEQ come from the germline V gene. The CDR3 nucleotides are TGTGCCAGCAGCCAAAGAGGGACAGGGGATGGCTACACCTTC. This codes for CASSQRGTGDGYTF.

This clonotype was observed many times. The chain combines TRBV29-1 with TRBJ1-5, with D maybe TRBD1 (6 bases). The germline V gene has CDR1 SQVTM and CDR2 ANQGSEA. The V and J ends lost 4 bases and 5 bases respectively, with 9 bases between them. This CDR3 spans 12 amino acids. The CDR3 nucleotides read TGCAGCGTTGGACAGGAGGATCAGCCCCAGCATTTT. Protein product: CSVGQEDQPQHF.

This clonotype has at least ten counts. The DNA of the CDR3 is TGTGCCAGCAGCTTAATGAATGTCGGCGGGGGGGCCGGTGATACGCAGTATTTT. It codes for CASSLMNVGGGAGDTQYF. The gene calls are TRBV7-8 and TRBJ2-3, with 9 bases that match TRBD2. Germline V gene lookup returns CDR1 SGHVS and CDR2 FQNEAQ. The CDR3 is 18 amino acids. V lost 2 bases and J lost 6; bases outside the gene matches: 15.

This clonotype was observed many times. The chain links TRBV5-5 to TRBJ2-2, with TRBD2 matching 9 bases. Germline values: CDR1 SGHKS, CDR2 YYEKEE (reference sequence). This CDR3 contains 16 residues. The trim removed 1 base at V and 0 bases at J, leaving 1 base unmatched. The CDR3 sequence is CASSLSSGTNTGELFF. CDR3 in DNA: TGTGCCAGCAGCTTGTCTAGCGGGACGAACACCGGGGAGCTGTTTTTT.

This clonotype was seen a few times. The chain joins TRBV27 to TRBJ2-1, with D hard to call. V lost 2 bases to trimming and J lost 4 bases, with 6 bases between them. Germline V gives CDR1 MNHEY, CDR2 SMNVEV (reference sequence). The CDR3 extends over 13 amino acids. CDR3 coding DNA: TGTGCCAGCAGTTTAGGGCAGTACAATGAGCAGTTCTTC. It specifies CASSLGQYNEQFF.

The CDR3 loop is CASSTTGRNSPLHF. The CDR3, as DNA: TGTGCCAGCAGCACGACAGGGAGGAATTCACCCCTCCACTTT. The gene calls are TRBV12-3 or TRBV12-4 and TRBJ1-6; 7 bases are shared with TRBD1. The V segment lost 6 bases and the J segment 7 bases; nucleotides outside the gene matches: 6. CDR3 length: 14 amino acids.

This clonotype was seen a handful of times. The chain employs TRBV27 and TRBJ2-7; TRBD1 matches 11 bases. Unmatched junction bases numbered 10, after V lost 2 bases and J lost 4 bases. This CDR3 comprises 17 residues. Germline V gene lookup returns CDR1 MNHEY and CDR2 SMNVEV (reference sequence). CDR3 bases: TGTGCCAGCAGTTTACCCGAGGAGGACAGGGGGCCGTACGAGCAGTACTTC. Protein: CASSLPEEDRGPYEQYF.

This clonotype was observed at least ten times. The chain recombines TRBV5-8 with TRBJ2-1; 10 bases map to TRBD2. Germline V lookup: CDR1 SGHTS, CDR2 YDEGEE. The CDR3 runs 15 residues. V lost 5 bases to trimming and J lost 6 bases; unmatched junction nucleotides: 8. The CDR3 loop reads CASSTGTSDLNEQFF. The CDR3 bases are TGTGCCAGCAGTACCGGGACTAGCGACCTCAATGAGCAGTTCTTC.

This clonotype rates as medium-sized. J is TRBJ2-1 and V is TRBV12-3 or TRBV12-4; D possibly uses TRBD1 or TRBD2 (5 bases each). This CDR3 is built from 12 residues. The V end was cut by 4 bases, the J end by 7 bases, with 8 bases between. CDR3 in amino acids: CASSSEGNEQFF. As DNA, the CDR3 is TGTGCCAGCAGTTCTGAGGGGAATGAGCAGTTCTTC.

The genes are TRBV7-2 and TRBJ2-7; TRBD1 aligns across 8 bases. Trimming cost V 7 bases and J 3 bases; bases outside gene matches: 17. This CDR3 has 17 amino acids. Germline values: CDR1 SGHTA, CDR2 FQGNSA. The CDR3 DNA is TGTGCCAGCACATCGAGGACAGGGCTAACCCGTCACTACGAGCAGTACTTC. This sequence encodes CASTSRTGLTRHYEQYF. Combining the CDR3 with reference TRBV7-2 and TRBJ2-7 gives the whole variable domain GAGVSQSPSNKVTEKGKDVELRCDPISGHTALYWYRQSLGQGLEFLIYFQGNSAPDKSGLPSDRFSAERTGGSVSTLTIQRTQQEDSAVYLCASTSRTGLTRHYEQYFGPGTRLTVT.

This clonotype was seen just once. The final CDR3 position lacks the conserved phenylalanine or tryptophan, pointing to a likely read error. The genes are TRBV7-2 and TRBJ2-7, with TRBD2 matching over 14 bases. Trimming took 1 base from V and 0 from J; bases not matched to a gene: 11. Germline values: CDR1 SGHTA, CDR2 FQGNSA. The CDR3 totals 20 residues. The CDR3: CASSLVGGLAGATSSYEQYS. DNA for the CDR3: TGTGCCAGCAGCTTAGTCGGGGGACTAGCGGGAGCCACTAGCTCCTACGAGCAGTACTCC.

This clonotype showed up just a few times. The rearrangement links TRBV18 to TRBJ1-1, with TRBD1 identical over 7 bases. J gave up 5 bases and V 3 bases, and 12 bases lay outside the gene matches. Germline V gives CDR1 KGHSH, CDR2 LQKENI. This CDR3 is 16 amino acids long. CDR3 bases: TGTGCCAGCTCACCGGAAAACAGGGGAGATAGGACTGAAGCTTTCTTT. This encodes CASSPENRGDRTEAFF.